This T cell receptor beta chain originates from a study of T cell responses to AZD1222 COVID-19 vaccine. Study-level results: Reports say nearly half of spike-specific TCRs go after unmutated variant regions. Clonal diversity was possibly underestimated, and white British individuals and females predominated among donors. Spike was spanned by vaccine-associated CD4 TCRs, which were dominant at 160-218 and 743-854.

In regard to this clone: The antigen is unknown.

The data were produced by immunoSEQ multiplex PCR, yet TCRdb's version contains in-frame clones alone and is incomplete. The data contain 160,000 or so clones, about 87% of them singletons. Germline loops: CDR1 KGHSH, CDR2 LQKENI. Losses at the gene ends were 6 bases for V and 1 base for J; bases not matched to a gene: 5. CDR3 length equals 15 residues. This specimen was peripheral blood, taken 28 days after the second AZD1222 dose. This sequence was found in an adult who received the AZD1222 COVID-19 vaccine. The chain joins TRBV18 to TRBJ2-3; 9 positions agree with TRBD1. CDR3 amino acids: CASSSGTGRTDTQYF. CDR3 coding DNA: TGTGCCAGCTCTTCCGGGACAGGGCGCACAGATACGCAGTATTTT.